The 26 T cell receptor beta chains in this list originate from one sample, sequenced in a study of beta chain features in type 1 diabetes. Study results and limitations: There was a moderate but significant shortening of TCRB CDR3s in all four CD4+ subsets of Type 1 diabetes patients.

Expressed TCRB transcripts were sequenced after all isolated RNA was converted to cDNA. Libraries were prepared by immunoSEQ multiplex PCR; TCRdb keeps only in-frame clonotypes and omits some of them. The table records hundreds of thousands of clones, under 13% of them present only once. These receptors' targets are unknown. The sample comprised naive CD4+ T cells from blood. These TCRs come from a man aged 25 to 45 with type 1 diabetes.

This clone showed up just a few times. The chain has TRBV5-1 and TRBJ1-6, with D maybe TRBD1 (5 bases). This CDR3 comprises 17 residues. The germline V gene encodes CDR1 SGHRS and CDR2 YFSETQ. Trimming removed 2 bases from V and 6 bases from J, with 18 bases in between. In DNA, the CDR3 is TGCGCCAGCAGCTTTTTCGCCGGGGGGGTTGGTAATTCACCCCTCCACTTT. Residues: CASSFFAGGVGNSPLHF.

This clone was detected only a few times. Its ends do not fully match the called genes, so a read error is possible. V and J are TRBV7-7 and TRBJ2-5; maybe TRBD1 (6 bases). This CDR3 is 15 amino acids long. Germline CDR1 is SSHAT and CDR2 is FNYEAQ (reference sequence). The CDR3 reads CASRPGTSKGETQYF. The CDR3 DNA is TGTGCTAGCAGGCCCGGGACATCCAAGGGAGAGACCCAGTACTTC.

This clone was seen more than once but under ten times. The chain carries TRBV19 and TRBJ1-4; D possibly corresponds to TRBD1 (5 bases). The CDR3 loop spans 15 amino acids. In germline, CDR1 is LNHDA, CDR2 SQIVND (reference sequence). V was pared by 5 bases and J by 5 bases, with 15 bases between. The CDR3 sequence is CASSETAGRNEKLFF. In DNA form, the CDR3 reads TGTGCCAGTAGTGAGACGGCAGGGAGGAATGAAAAACTGTTTTTT.

The V and J genes are TRBV18 and TRBJ1-2; 11 bases match TRBD1. Germline CDR1 is KGHSH and CDR2 is LQKENI. V trimming: 5 bases; J trimming: 3 bases; junction bases outside the gene matches: 5. CDR3 length equals 15 residues. The CDR3 protein is CASSSRDRGDYGYTF. In nucleotides, the CDR3 is TGTGCCAGCTCAAGCCGGGACAGGGGGGACTATGGCTACACCTTC.

The chain links TRBV7-6 to TRBJ2-2; tentatively, D is TRBD2 (6 bases). The ends were cut back, 5 bases at V and 0 bases at J, with 13 bases in the middle. The CDR3 extends over 16 amino acids. Germline V CDR1 and CDR2: SGHVS, FNYEAQ. The CDR3 region is CASSARGEANTGELFF. DNA for the CDR3: TGTGCCAGCAGCGCTCGCGGGGAAGCGAACACCGGGGAGCTGTTTTTT.

This chain uses TRBV5-1 with TRBJ1-3; D is unclear. Germline CDR1 SGHRS, CDR2 YFSETQ. This CDR3 is built from 15 residues. V lost 0 bases, J lost 7 bases, and 14 bases lay in between. The CDR3, as DNA: TGCGCCAGCAGCTTGGAGGGAGCGGCGTCCAACACCATATATTTT. Translated, it gives CASSLEGAASNTIYF.

The rearrangement joins TRBV5-4 to TRBJ1-2; perhaps TRBD1 as D (5 bases). V was pared by 4 bases and J by 10 bases, with 17 bases between. This CDR3 has 13 residues. Germline V gene sequence: CDR1 SGHNT, CDR2 YYREEE (reference sequence). This chain's CDR3 is CASSHKSKQVYTF. The DNA for the CDR3 is TGTGCCAGCAGCCACAAATCGAAACAGGTCTACACCTTC.

Only a few counts were recorded for this clone. The CDR3 loop reads CSARERGEQYF. In DNA, the CDR3 is TGCAGTGCTAGAGAACGGGGTGAGCAGTACTTC. The chain combines TRBV20-1 with TRBJ2-7, with D perhaps TRBD2 (5 bases). Germline V gene sequence: CDR1 DFQATT, CDR2 SNEGSKA (reference sequence). The CDR3 contains 11 residues. Deletions cut 0 bases from V and 7 bases from J, with 7 bases between.

This chain connects TRBV11-2 to TRBJ2-6; 7 positions agree with TRBD1. CDR1 and CDR2 (germline): SGHAT, FQNNGV. This CDR3 is 17 amino acids long. V gave up 3 bases and J gave up 0 bases; unmatched junction bases: 5. The CDR3 spells CASSFVAGGSGANVLTF. The CDR3 DNA reads TGTGCCAGCAGCTTTGTCGCAGGGGGCTCTGGGGCCAACGTCCTGACTTTC.

The V gene is TRBV7-2, the J gene TRBJ1-2, with 7 bases fitting TRBD1. V was pared by 0 bases and J by 11 bases, with 6 bases of the junction left unmatched. CDR3 length: 13 amino acids. The germline CDR1 and CDR2 sequences are SGHTA and FQGNSA. In DNA form, the CDR3 reads TGTGCCAGCAGCTTAGCGCGAGACAGGGTATACACCTTC. Residues: CASSLARDRVYTF. Drawing the rest from reference TRBV7-2 and TRBJ1-2, the complete variable domain is GAGVSQSPSNKVTEKGKDVELRCDPISGHTALYWYRQSLGQGLEFLIYFQGNSAPDKSGLPSDRFSAERTGGSVSTLTIQRTQQEDSAVYLCASSLARDRVYTFGSGTRLTVV.

J is TRBJ2-1 and V is TRBV14; 8 bases are shared with TRBD2. V trimming: 4 bases; J trimming: 4 bases; junction bases outside the gene matches: 12. The CDR3 runs 17 residues. CDR1 SGHDN and CDR2 FVKESK come from the germline V gene. Here the CDR3 reads CASSRQDPAGEYNEQFF. In DNA, the CDR3 is TGTGCCAGCAGCCGACAAGACCCAGCGGGGGAGTACAATGAGCAGTTCTTC.

This chain joins TRBV7-8 and TRBJ2-3; perhaps TRBD2 as D (5 bases). The CDR3 length is 12 residues. Germline values: CDR1 SGHVS, CDR2 FQNEAQ. Trimming shortened V by 3 bases and J by 6 bases, and 7 bases separated the two germline ends. CDR3 in amino acids: CASSFRRDTQYF. CDR3 nucleotide sequence: TGTGCCAGCAGCTTTCGGAGGGATACGCAGTATTTT.

This clone was recorded a few times. The rearrangement joins TRBV5-1 to TRBJ1-2; 7 positions match TRBD1. Germline V lookup: CDR1 SGHRS, CDR2 YFSETQ. There are 15 residues in the CDR3. The junction had 6 bases not matched to a gene; V was cut back by 4 bases and J by 0 bases. CDR3: CASSNRDSSNYGYTF. DNA of the CDR3: TGCGCCAGCAGCAATCGGGACAGTTCTAACTATGGCTACACCTTC. The variable domain in full, with the rest retrieved from reference TRBV5-1 and TRBJ1-2, is KAGVTQTPRYLIKTRGQQVTLSCSPISGHRSVSWYQQTPGQGLQFLFEYFSETQRNKGNFPGRFSGRQFSNSRSEMNVSTLELGDSALYLCASSNRDSSNYGYTFGSGTRLTVV.

The chain links TRBV7-9 to TRBJ2-1, with TRBD2 identical over 10 bases. CDR1 SEHNR and CDR2 FQNEAQ come from the germline V gene (reference sequence). Losses at the gene ends were 6 bases for V and 1 base for J; bases not matched to a gene: 6. The CDR3 consists of 16 residues. This CDR3 reads CASRSTSGESYNEQFF. The CDR3 coding sequence is TGTGCCAGCAGATCTACTAGCGGGGAATCCTACAATGAGCAGTTCTTC.

This clone has more than one count but fewer than ten. The chain recombines TRBV28 with TRBJ1-2; 9 nucleotides line up with TRBD1. V shed 5 bases and J 2 bases; nucleotides not matched to a gene: 6. The CDR3 consists of 15 residues. From germline, CDR1 is MDHEN and CDR2 SYDVKM. CDR3 loop: CASSLGTGRNYGYTF. As DNA, the CDR3 is TGTGCCAGCAGTCTAGGGACAGGGAGAAACTATGGCTACACCTTC.

This clone was seen more than once but under ten times. The chain employs TRBV6-5 and TRBJ2-7; a weak D match, TRBD2 (5 bases). This CDR3 has 13 residues. Trimming removed 2 bases at V and 6 bases at J, with 11 bases between. Germline V CDR1 and CDR2: MNHEY, SVGAGI. The CDR3, as DNA: TGTGCCAGCAGTTACGGAGGATTTCGCGAGCAGTACTTC. This translates into CASSYGGFREQYF.

This chain joins TRBV5-4 and TRBJ2-3, with D possibly being TRBD2 (5 bases). CDR1 SGHNT and CDR2 YYREEE come from the germline V gene (reference sequence). V dropped 2 bases and J dropped 2 bases, with 9 bases sitting between them. The CDR3 is 14 residues long. DNA of the CDR3: TGTGCCAGCAGCTTTGGACTGAACACAGATACGCAGTATTTT. This translates into CASSFGLNTDTQYF.

This clone turned up a few times. The chain employs TRBV7-2 and TRBJ2-6, with D unresolved. The CDR3 sequence is 15 residues long. V was clipped by 5 bases and J by 1 base, with 9 bases between them. Looked up from germline, CDR1 is SGHTA and CDR2 is FQGNSA. CDR3 coding DNA: TGTGCCAGCAGCCCTGGAGCGTCTGGGGCCAACGTCCTGACTTTC. It yields the protein CASSPGASGANVLTF.

This clone turned up a few times. This chain uses TRBV29-1 with TRBJ2-4, with a possible D match to TRBD2 (6 bases). Trimming took off 6 bases at V and 0 bases at J, with 18 bases between the two ends. Germline assignment: CDR1 SQVTM and CDR2 ANQGSEA. CDR3 length equals 16 residues. CDR3 sequence (DNA): TGCAGCGTCCCCAGAGTGGCGGGACTAGCCAAAAACATTCAGTACTTC. Translating it yields CSVPRVAGLAKNIQYF. The full variable domain, completed using reference TRBV29-1 and TRBJ2-4, is SAVISQKPSRDICQRGTSLTIQCQVDSQVTMMFWYRQQPGQSLTLIATANQGSEATYESGFVIDKFPISRPNLTFSTLTVSNMSPEDSSIYLCSVPRVAGLAKNIQYFGAGTRLSVL.

This clone was found a few times. This sequence joins TRBV19 and TRBJ1-1, with D perhaps TRBD1 (5 bases). The V end was cut by 3 bases, the J end by 4 bases, with 12 bases between. CDR3 length: 14 amino acids. Germline CDR1 is LNHDA and CDR2 is SQIVND (reference sequence). DNA for the CDR3: TGTGCCAGTAGTATTCCTGACAGACTCACTGAAGCTTTCTTT. It encodes CASSIPDRLTEAFF.

V gene TRBV7-9 combines with J gene TRBJ2-5; 8 nucleotides align to TRBD1. The CDR3 is made up of 14 amino acids. The V gene end was trimmed by 11 bases and the J gene end by 4 bases; junction bases not matched to a gene: 12. Germline values: CDR1 SEHNR, CDR2 FQNEAQ (reference sequence). The CDR3 here is CAAGGSRGPETQYF. The CDR3 nucleotides are TGTGCCGCCGGGGGATCCAGGGGGCCAGAGACCCAGTACTTC.

This CDR3 is CASKGQNTGELFF. CDR3 nucleotide sequence: TGTGCCAGCAAAGGACAGAACACCGGGGAGCTGTTTTTT. The chain employs TRBV6-1 and TRBJ2-2; perhaps TRBD1 as D (5 bases). The CDR3 is made up of 13 amino acids. From germline, CDR1 is MNHNS and CDR2 SASEGT. V was trimmed by 7 bases and J by 1 base, leaving 7 bases between them.

This clone was observed a handful of times. CDR3 bases: TGTGCCAGCAGCTTAGAATACGGCGGGGAATACAATGAGCAGTTCTTC. The encoded protein is CASSLEYGGEYNEQFF. The rearrangement uses TRBV7-9 and TRBJ2-1; tentative D call: TRBD2 (6 bases). Trimming cost V 1 base and J 4 bases, with 14 bases left between them. The CDR3 spans 16 residues. The germline V gene has CDR1 SEHNR and CDR2 FQNEAQ (reference sequence).

In this sample, this clone turned up a few times. The V call is TRBV6-1, the J call TRBJ2-7; D may be TRBD1 (7 bases). Germline lookup yields CDR1 MNHNS and CDR2 SASEGT. V was pared by 6 bases and J by 1 base, with 10 bases between. CDR3 length: 13 residues. The CDR3 bases are TGTGCCAGCAGGTCAGGGGGGTCCTACGAGCAGTACTTC. It specifies CASRSGGSYEQYF.

The genes are TRBV4-2 and TRBJ2-7; 10 nucleotides match TRBD1. The CDR3 sequence is 15 residues long. CDR1 LGHNA and CDR2 YNFKEQ come from the germline V gene. V shed 3 bases and J 6 bases; nucleotides not matched to a gene: 8. CDR3 protein: CASSHAGTGVVEQYF. Here the CDR3 DNA reads TGTGCCAGCAGCCATGCCGGGACAGGGGTCGTCGAGCAGTACTTC.

The chain combines TRBV9 with TRBJ2-2, with D possibly being TRBD1 (5 bases). Germline V CDR1 and CDR2: SGDLS, YYNGEE. CDR3 length: 15 amino acids. V was clipped by 0 bases and J by 2 bases, with 8 bases between them. The CDR3 region has the DNA TGTGCCAGCAGCGTAGGGACACCTAACACCGGGGAGCTGTTTTTT. Encoded protein: CASSVGTPNTGELFF.